This T cell receptor beta chain was found in a study of cytomegalovirus exposure and HLA in healthy donors. Losses at the gene ends were 0 bases for V and 5 bases for J; bases not matched to a gene: 5. The CDR3 is 15 amino acids. Per the germline V gene, CDR1 is SGHRS and CDR2 is YFSETQ. Use of 60 Vbeta and 13 Jbeta primers characterized the PCR. Measured with immunoSEQ multiplex PCR; TCRdb has only the in-frame clones, and not every one. Of 150,000 or so clones in the sample, around 80% were seen once. Despite likely unrecorded immune exposures, the donors were nominally healthy at the time of sampling. Overall study findings and caveats: Analysis performed later showed TCR beta chains linked to HLA being more clonally expanded than equally common others. Analyses of presence and absence presupposed an approximately uniform sequencing depth across donors.

About this clone itself: Its matching antigen is unknown.

The TCR sequence derives from a man over 45 in good health and CMV-seronegative. Specimen: PBMCs. The chain couples TRBV5-1 to TRBJ2-3; 8 positions agree with TRBD2. CDR3 region: CASSLGSGVGDTQYF. CDR3 in DNA: TGCGCCAGCAGCTTGGGTAGCGGGGTAGGAGATACGCAGTATTTT.